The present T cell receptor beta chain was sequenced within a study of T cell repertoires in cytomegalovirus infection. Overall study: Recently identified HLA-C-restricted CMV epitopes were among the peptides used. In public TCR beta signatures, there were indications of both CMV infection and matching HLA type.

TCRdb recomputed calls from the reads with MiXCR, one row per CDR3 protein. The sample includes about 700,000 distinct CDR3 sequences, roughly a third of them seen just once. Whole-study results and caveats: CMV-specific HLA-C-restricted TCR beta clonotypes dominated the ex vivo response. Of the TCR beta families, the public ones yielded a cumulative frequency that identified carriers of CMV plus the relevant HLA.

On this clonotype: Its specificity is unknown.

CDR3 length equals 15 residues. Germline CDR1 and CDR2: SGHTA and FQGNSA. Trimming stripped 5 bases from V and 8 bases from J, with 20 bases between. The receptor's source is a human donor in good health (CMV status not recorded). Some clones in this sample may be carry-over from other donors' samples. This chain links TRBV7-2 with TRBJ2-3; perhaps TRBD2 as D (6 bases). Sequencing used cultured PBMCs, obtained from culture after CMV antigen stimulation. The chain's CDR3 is CASSPPDFDGGTQYF. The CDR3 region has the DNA TGTGCCAGCAGCCCTCCGGACTTCGACGGGGGTACGCAGTATTTT.